The clone carrying this T cell receptor beta chain was observed a single time. This specimen belongs to a study of blood T cell repertoires in COVID-19. The protocol was immunoSEQ multiplex PCR, while the TCRdb copy is restricted to in-frame clones and leaves out a portion. The table includes 150,000 to 200,000 clones, under 80% detected once. This CDR3 is 14 amino acids long. CDR1 SGDLS and CDR2 YYNGEE come from the germline V gene. V was pared by 3 bases and J by 6 bases, with 8 bases of the junction left unmatched. The sample consisted of peripheral blood. The sequence came from a man between 65 and 79 years old with acute or convalescent COVID-19. The rearrangement joins TRBV9 to TRBJ2-7; 8 bases are shared with TRBD1. The DNA of the CDR3 is TGTGCCAGCAGCGATACGGGTGGGACAGGCGAGCAGTACTTC. This gives the protein CASSDTGGTGEQYF.